Each of the 4 T cell receptor beta chains below was sequenced from the same sample in a study of shared clonotypes between healthy human individuals. Generated by immunoSEQ multiplex PCR, the TCRdb table keeps only in-frame clones and is missing some. The profile covers millions of clones, with about 92% appearing a single time and 0.39% taken by the ten largest. The sample was naive CD4+ T cells from PBMCs. The subset: CD45RA+ positively selected. The receptors stem from a young man in good health. Some clones in this sample may be carry-over from other donors' samples.

The gene calls are TRBV7-3 and TRBJ2-7, with TRBD1 matching over 9 bases. The germline V gene encodes CDR1 SGHTA and CDR2 FQGTGA. The trim removed 7 bases at V and 5 bases at J, leaving 9 bases unmatched. This CDR3 region has 14 residues. The CDR3 DNA sequence: TGTGCCAGCACCCTGGGACAGGGTTCCGACGAGCAGTACTTC. Translation: CASTLGQGSDEQYF.

CDR3 nucleotides: TGTGCCACTTCCGGGACAAACTCCTACAATGAGCAGTTCTTC. Residues: CATSGTNSYNEQFF. The chain carries TRBV19 and TRBJ2-1, with D tentatively TRBD1 (6 bases). CDR3 length: 14 amino acids. The ends were cut back, 10 bases at V and 0 bases at J, with 13 bases in the middle. CDR1 and CDR2 from the germline V gene are LNHDA and SQIVND (reference sequence).

On this clone: Other DNA variants within this sample encode the same CDR3. The chain combines TRBV7-3 with TRBJ1-2; the D gene is possibly TRBD1 (5 bases). The CDR3 sequence is 13 residues long. Germline V CDR1 and CDR2: SGHTA, FQGTGA. Trimming removed 3 bases at V and 8 bases at J, with 13 bases between. The CDR3 protein is CASSLGQGYGYTF. Here the CDR3 DNA reads TGTGCCAGCAGCTTGGGGCAGGGATACGGCTACACCTTC. Variable domain in full (rest from reference TRBV7-3 and TRBJ1-2): GAGVSQTPSNKVTEKGKYVELRCDPISGHTALYWYRQSLGQGPEFLIYFQGTGAADDSGLPNDRFFAVRPEGSVSTLKIQRTERGDSAVYLCASSLGQGYGYTFGSGTRLTVV.

The rearrangement uses TRBV5-1 and TRBJ2-7, with 7 bases matching TRBD2. This CDR3 comprises 13 residues. Germline values: CDR1 SGHRS, CDR2 YFSETQ. With V trimmed by 4 bases and J by 2 bases, 3 bases remained unmatched. DNA for the CDR3: TGCGCCAGCAGCGGCGGGAGCGCCTACGAGCAGTACTTC. It encodes CASSGGSAYEQYF.